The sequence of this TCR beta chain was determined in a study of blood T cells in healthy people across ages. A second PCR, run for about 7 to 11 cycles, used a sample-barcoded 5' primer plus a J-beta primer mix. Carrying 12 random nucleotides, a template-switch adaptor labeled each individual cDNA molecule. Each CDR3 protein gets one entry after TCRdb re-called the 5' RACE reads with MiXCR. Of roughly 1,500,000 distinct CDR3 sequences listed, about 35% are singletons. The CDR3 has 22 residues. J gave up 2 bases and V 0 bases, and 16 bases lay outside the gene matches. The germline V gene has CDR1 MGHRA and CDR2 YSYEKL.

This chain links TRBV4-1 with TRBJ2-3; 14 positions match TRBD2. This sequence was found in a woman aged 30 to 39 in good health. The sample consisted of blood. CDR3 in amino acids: CASSQDRASGLAGAHTTDTQYF. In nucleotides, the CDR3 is TGCGCCAGCAGCCAAGATCGGGCCTCGGGACTAGCGGGAGCCCATACCACAGATACGCAGTATTTT.